What follows are 15 T cell receptor beta chains derived from one specimen sequenced in a study of CD8 T cells in Susac syndrome. cDNA came from 0.5 to 1 ug RNA primed by random hexamers. Via MiXCR, TCRdb re-called the immunoSEQ multiplex PCR reads, giving one row per CDR3 protein. The data hold about 160,000 distinct CDR3 sequences, with just under 95% observed a single time. What was sequenced was CD4+ T cells from PBMCs. These receptors all come from a human donor in good health.

V gene TRBV20-1 combines with J gene TRBJ2-5; tentative D call: TRBD2 (5 bases). The CDR3 has 13 residues. Germline loops: CDR1 DFQATT, CDR2 SNEGSKA (reference sequence). Between the trimmed V and J ends, which lost 6 bases and 6 bases, there was a span of 17 bases. In nucleotides, the CDR3 is TGCAGTGCGCCAGATGGACTGTCGAAGACCCAGTACTTC. It encodes CSAPDGLSKTQYF.

The rearrangement uses TRBV30 and TRBJ2-1, with 9 bases lining up with TRBD1. Trimming at V came to 5 bases and at J to 0 bases, leaving 2 bases not matched to a gene. CDR3 size: 14 residues. Germline V gene data show CDR1 as GTSNPN and CDR2 as SVGIG (reference sequence). The CDR3 spells CAWGQGSSYNEQFF. The CDR3 coding sequence is TGTGCCTGGGGACAGGGGAGCTCCTACAATGAGCAGTTCTTC.

This rearrangement joins TRBV20-1 to TRBJ1-5; no reliable D call. From germline, CDR1 is DFQATT and CDR2 SNEGSKA (reference sequence). V gave up 0 bases and J gave up 6 bases, with 15 bases separating them. The CDR3 covers 15 residues. The CDR3 loop reads CSARDGTSGGQPQHF. The CDR3 region has the DNA TGCAGTGCTAGAGATGGAACCAGCGGCGGTCAGCCCCAGCATTTT.

The chain is built from TRBV2 and TRBJ2-3; weak D call: TRBD2 (6 bases). Trimming shortened V by 2 bases and J by 7 bases, and 13 bases separated the two germline ends. Germline-derived CDR1 and CDR2 are SNHLY and FYNNEI. The CDR3 totals 14 residues. The CDR3 loop is CASSEWWTKNTQYF. CDR3 coding DNA: TGTGCCAGCAGTGAATGGTGGACTAAAAATACGCAGTATTTT.

The chain combines TRBV25-1 with TRBJ2-2; D is unresolved. Germline-derived CDR1 and CDR2 are MGHDK and SYGVNS. This CDR3 has 14 residues. V gave up 1 base and J gave up 2 bases, with 5 bases separating them. The chain's CDR3 is CASSESLNTGELFF. The CDR3 bases are TGTGCCAGCAGTGAATCTCTTAACACCGGGGAGCTGTTTTTT.

This clonotype was detected only a few times. The genes are TRBV5-6 and TRBJ2-7; tentative D call: TRBD1 (6 bases). From germline, CDR1 is SGHDT and CDR2 YYEEEE. This CDR3 has 13 residues. V gave up 4 bases and J gave up 5 bases, with 13 bases separating them. The CDR3 DNA sequence: TGTGCCAGCAGCCGTAAGACAGGCGACGAGCAGTACTTC. It specifies CASSRKTGDEQYF.

V gene TRBV9 combines with J gene TRBJ2-3; D is possibly TRBD1 (6 bases). Trimming took 4 bases from V and 2 from J, leaving 20 bases between them. CDR1 SGDLS and CDR2 YYNGEE come from the germline V gene. The CDR3 length is 17 residues. The CDR3 region has the DNA TGTGCCAGCAGCCCCTACGATGGGCAGGGGCTCACAGATACGCAGTATTTT. Encoded protein: CASSPYDGQGLTDTQYF.

The chain uses TRBV2 and TRBJ2-7; tentatively, D is TRBD1 (6 bases). The CDR3 length is 12 residues. The V end was cut by 4 bases, the J end by 6 bases, with 10 bases between. Germline assignment: CDR1 SNHLY and CDR2 FYNNEI. The chain's CDR3 is CASSGTAREQYF. The CDR3 DNA is TGTGCCAGCAGTGGGACAGCTCGCGAGCAGTACTTC.

This chain joins TRBV28 and TRBJ2-1; D remains ambiguous. From germline, CDR1 is MDHEN and CDR2 SYDVKM. V dropped 7 bases and J dropped 7 bases, with 14 bases sitting between them. The CDR3 is made up of 13 amino acids. In DNA, the CDR3 is TGTGCCAGCACCGTACTTCACGGGAATGAGCAGTTCTTC. Translating it yields CASTVLHGNEQFF.

The rearrangement links TRBV5-1 to TRBJ2-1, with TRBD2 as a possible D gene (6 bases). V dropped 6 bases and J dropped 3 bases, with 16 bases sitting between them. The CDR3 sequence is 15 residues long. Germline V gene sequence: CDR1 SGHRS, CDR2 YFSETQ. The CDR3 DNA reads as TGCGCCAGCATACCCGATAGTAGCGGCTACAATGAGCAGTTCTTC. It translates to CASIPDSSGYNEQFF.

The chain links TRBV29-1 to TRBJ2-1; 11 bases are shared with TRBD2. Trimming at V came to 2 bases and at J to 5 bases, leaving 5 bases not matched to a gene. CDR1 is SQVTM and CDR2 is ANQGSEA in the germline V gene. The CDR3 is made up of 15 amino acids. CDR3 sequence: CSVEPGTSGHNEQFF. In nucleotides, the CDR3 is TGCAGCGTTGAACCGGGGACTAGCGGACACAATGAGCAGTTCTTC.

This clonotype was seen once. V gene TRBV2 combines with J gene TRBJ2-1, with TRBD1 matching over 10 bases. The CDR3 has 15 residues. Germline-derived CDR1 and CDR2 are SNHLY and FYNNEI. Trimming took 4 bases from V and 9 from J; bases not matched to a gene: 9. The CDR3 sequence is CASSGQGAGKREQFF. As DNA, the CDR3 is TGTGCCAGCAGTGGACAGGGGGCGGGTAAGCGTGAGCAGTTCTTC. The variable domain in full, with the rest retrieved from reference TRBV2 and TRBJ2-1, is EPEVTQTPSHQVTQMGQEVILRCVPISNHLYFYWYRQILGQKVEFLVSFYNNEISEKSEIFDDQFSVERPDGSNFTLKIRSTKLEDSAMYFCASSGQGAGKREQFFGPGTRLTVL.

V usage is TRBV27 and J usage is TRBJ1-6, with D possibly TRBD1 on 6 matching bases. The germline V and J ends were trimmed by 5 bases and 15 bases, with 17 bases remaining between them. The CDR3 consists of 13 residues. Germline values: CDR1 MNHEY, CDR2 SMNVEV (reference sequence). CDR3 residues: CASSVNRVGVLHF. CDR3 nucleotide sequence: TGTGCCAGCAGTGTAAACAGGGTTGGGGTCCTCCACTTT.

The chain recombines TRBV20-1 with TRBJ1-5; 9 bases are shared with TRBD1. From germline, CDR1 is DFQATT and CDR2 SNEGSKA (reference sequence). CDR3 size: 13 residues. V gave up 5 bases and J gave up 6 bases; unmatched junction bases: 5. The CDR3 bases are TGCAGTGCTCGTAGACAGGGGGGTCAGCCCCAGCATTTT. Translated, it gives CSARRQGGQPQHF.

The CDR3 DNA reads as TGTGCCAGTAGTGCTGAATGGAGGGACACTGAAGCTTTCTTT. It yields the protein CASSAEWRDTEAFF. The chain carries TRBV19 and TRBJ1-1, with D unclear. V lost 5 bases, J lost 3 bases, and 13 bases lay in between. The length of the CDR3 is 14 residues. Germline V gene data show CDR1 as LNHDA and CDR2 as SQIVND (reference sequence).